This T cell receptor (beta chain) appears in the sequencing data of a study of T-cell reconstitution after alpha-beta-depleted transplantation in children. This clonotype was observed a few times. After removal of 5 bases from V and 8 bases from J, the junction contained 7 bases not matched to a gene. This CDR3 contains 15 residues. The germline V gene encodes CDR1 SGHTA and CDR2 FQGTGA. TCRbeta library preparation incorporated unique molecular identifiers. TCRdb reprocessed the PCR reads via MiXCR and lists one record per CDR3 protein. The table has fewer than 550,000 distinct CDR3 sequences, 9.5% to 13% seen once.

This chain connects TRBV7-3 to TRBJ2-1, with 12 bases lining up with TRBD1. Here the sequenced sample was PBMCs from the stem cell graft donor, taken from the stem cell graft. The TCR sequence derives from a human donor who donated a stem cell graft to a child with acute myeloid leukemia. CDR3 protein: CASSLRDRGRDEQFF. Written as DNA, the CDR3 is TGTGCCAGCAGCCTCCGGGACAGGGGGCGGGATGAGCAGTTCTTC.